Following are 25 T cell receptor beta chains from one sample sequenced in a study of early T cells in non-severe SARS-CoV-2 infection (dated by TCRdb to the early 2020s). Libraries were constructed by 5' RACE. TCRdb records NextSeq 500 as the sequencer. The public reads were reprocessed in TCRdb via fastp at Q25 and MiXCR, keeping in-frame beta chains. Duplicate CDR3 protein sequences are folded into a single record with the most common DNA and genes. The sample data list more than 35,000 distinct CDR3 sequences, and about 9.9% of these were observed just once. Clones ranked in the top ten supply just over 20% of the sample. The sample comprised whole blood. All receptors derive from an adult who was a healthcare worker with PCR-confirmed SARS-CoV-2 infection or an uninfected control (not recorded which).

Many counts were recorded for this clonotype. The chain recombines TRBV15 with TRBJ2-4, with a tentative D call TRBD2 (6 bases). Trimming removed 5 bases from V and 8 bases from J, with 16 bases in between. Per germline, CDR1 LNHNV and CDR2 YYDKDF (reference sequence). The CDR3 runs 14 residues. CDR3 amino acids: CATSPRYGRDIQYF. The CDR3 nucleotides are TGTGCCACCAGCCCACGTTACGGGAGAGACATTCAGTACTTC.

This clonotype was picked up a small number of times. The genes are TRBV28 and TRBJ1-3, with TRBD1 identical over 10 bases. V shed 5 bases and J 4 bases; nucleotides not matched to a gene: 11. This CDR3 comprises 17 residues. CDR1 is MDHEN, CDR2 SYDVKM, per germline. This CDR3 reads CASSTTGGKSWGNTIYF. The CDR3 DNA sequence: TGTGCCAGCAGTACGACAGGGGGCAAGAGCTGGGGAAACACCATATATTTT.

The chain combines TRBV4-1 with TRBJ2-2; 10 bases agree with TRBD1. V was pared by 11 bases and J by 6 bases, with 12 bases of the junction left unmatched. The CDR3 runs to 15 residues. Germline lookup yields CDR1 MGHRA and CDR2 YSYEKL. As DNA, the CDR3 is TGCGCCGCCGGACAGGGGGTGTTGTTCGCCGGGGAGCTGTTTTTT. Its translation: CAAGQGVLFAGELFF.

This clonotype was counted many times. This chain uses TRBV24-1 with TRBJ2-1; 10 nucleotides line up with TRBD2. The V and J ends lost 4 bases and 4 bases, in that order; junction bases with no gene match: 6. Germline CDR1 is KGHDR and CDR2 is SFDVKD. The CDR3 extends over 16 amino acids. The DNA of the CDR3 is TGTGCCACCAGTGAGCCTAGCGGGAGCGGATACAATGAGCAGTTCTTC. This codes for CATSEPSGSGYNEQFF.

This clonotype has a handful of counts. CDR3 region: CASSTAYGLGEAFF. The CDR3 DNA reads TGTGCCAGCAGTACAGCTTATGGGTTGGGTGAAGCTTTCTTT. The chain carries TRBV7-3 and TRBJ1-1; D is uncertain. The CDR3 totals 14 residues. From germline, CDR1 is SGHTA and CDR2 FQGTGA. The V and J ends lost 6 bases and 7 bases respectively, with 18 bases between them. Full variable domain (missing parts from reference TRBV7-3 and TRBJ1-1): GAGVSQTPSNKVTEKGKYVELRCDPISGHTALYWYRQSLGQGPEFLIYFQGTGAADDSGLPNDRFFAVRPEGSVSTLKIQRTERGDSAVYLCASSTAYGLGEAFFGQGTRLTVV.

This clonotype showed up many times. The chain has TRBV29-1 and TRBJ2-1; D may be TRBD1 (6 bases). The CDR3 covers 11 residues. With 5 bases removed from V and 12 bases from J, the gap between germline ends came to 14 bases. Germline V gene data show CDR1 as SQVTM and CDR2 as ANQGSEA. The CDR3 spells CSVYRESGQFF. CDR3 in DNA: TGCAGCGTTTACAGGGAGTCGGGGCAGTTCTTC.

This clonotype turned up a few times. This sequence joins TRBV7-2 and TRBJ2-4; D possibly corresponds to TRBD1 (7 bases). Trimming removed 0 bases at V and 2 bases at J, with 14 bases between. The germline V gene encodes CDR1 SGHTA and CDR2 FQGNSA. The CDR3 totals 17 residues. CDR3 loop: CASSLARRGRSKNIQYF. The CDR3, as DNA: TGTGCCAGCAGCTTAGCGCGGAGGGGGCGCTCCAAAAACATTCAGTACTTC.

This clonotype was counted ten times or more. The chain is built from TRBV12-3 or TRBV12-4 and TRBJ2-3; D remains unclear. The CDR3 length is 14 residues. V was pared by 3 bases and J by 4 bases, with 11 bases between. This CDR3 reads CASSLMSGPDTQYF. CDR3 nucleotide sequence: TGTGCCAGCAGTTTGATGTCAGGCCCAGATACGCAGTATTTT.

This chain connects TRBV11-1 to TRBJ2-7; 10 nucleotides line up with TRBD2. V lost 5 bases and J lost 2; bases outside the gene matches: 9. Germline CDR1 is SGHAT and CDR2 is FQDESV (reference sequence). The CDR3 is 16 residues long. CDR3 region: CASSLTRLAGAYEQYF. CDR3 DNA: TGTGCCAGCAGCCTAACCCGGCTAGCGGGAGCCTACGAGCAGTACTTC.

This clonotype was detected many times. The chain is built from TRBV11-2 and TRBJ2-2; 8 bases fit TRBD2. CDR1 and CDR2 (germline): SGHAT, FQNNGV. The CDR3 is 15 amino acids. The trim removed 5 bases at V and 4 bases at J, leaving 6 bases unmatched. The CDR3 loop is CASSTQRERTGELFF. As DNA, the CDR3 is TGTGCCAGCAGCACCCAGCGGGAGCGCACCGGGGAGCTGTTTTTT. The whole variable domain, filled in from reference TRBV11-2 and TRBJ2-2, reads EAGVAQSPRYKIIEKRQSVAFWCNPISGHATLYWYQQILGQGPKLLIQFQNNGVVDDSQLPKDRFSAERLKGVDSTLKIQPAKLEDSAVYLCASSTQRERTGELFFGEGSRLTVL.

This clonotype was observed a handful of times. This chain uses TRBV9 with TRBJ2-6; no firm D call. The CDR3 contains 15 residues. From germline, CDR1 is SGDLS and CDR2 YYNGEE. Trimming took off 0 bases at V and 4 bases at J, with 8 bases between the two ends. In DNA form, the CDR3 reads TGTGCCAGCAGCGTAGGAACTTTGGGGGCCAACGTCCTGACTTTC. Its protein product is CASSVGTLGANVLTF.

This clonotype has just a few counts. The genes are TRBV18 and TRBJ1-2; no clear D. Per the germline V gene, CDR1 is KGHSH and CDR2 is LQKENI. The CDR3 extends over 14 amino acids. With 1 base removed from V and 4 bases from J, the gap between germline ends came to 10 bases. The CDR3 sequence is CASSPRKGGYGYTF. The DNA for the CDR3 is TGTGCCAGCTCACCACGGAAGGGTGGCTATGGCTACACCTTC. The whole variable domain, filled in from reference TRBV18 and TRBJ1-2, reads NAGVMQNPRHLVRRRGQEARLRCSPMKGHSHVYWYRQLPEEGLKFMVYLQKENIIDESGMPKERFSAEFPKEGPSILRIQQVVRGDSAAYFCASSPRKGGYGYTFGSGTRLTVV.

This clonotype was counted a few times. The CDR3 coding sequence is TGTGCCAGCAGTTCATATGCGGGAGGGCCGTTAAACACCGGGGAGCTGTTTTTT. Translating gives CASSSYAGGPLNTGELFF. The chain employs TRBV27 and TRBJ2-2, with 9 bases that match TRBD2. Germline V gene sequence: CDR1 MNHEY, CDR2 SMNVEV (reference sequence). With 4 bases clipped from V and 2 bases from J, the junction kept 11 bases outside the gene matches. CDR3 size: 18 residues.

This chain connects TRBV7-2 to TRBJ2-1; 8 nucleotides line up with TRBD1. Trimming removed 5 bases from V and 9 bases from J; junction bases left unmatched: 12. The CDR3 consists of 15 residues. Germline loops: CDR1 SGHTA, CDR2 FQGNSA. CDR3 in amino acids: CASSGRTGLRGEQFF. Here the CDR3 DNA reads TGTGCCAGCAGCGGTAGGACAGGGTTACGAGGTGAGCAGTTCTTC.

Ten or more counts support this clonotype. The chain has TRBV5-1 and TRBJ1-3; D is uncertain. V was shortened by 0 bases and J by 2 bases, with 6 bases between the two germline ends. The V gene's germline CDR1 is SGHRS and CDR2 YFSETQ. The CDR3 sequence is 14 residues long. For the CDR3, the DNA is TGCGCCAGCAGCTTGGATGAGGCTGGAAACACCATATATTTT. This gives the protein CASSLDEAGNTIYF.

The sample holds many counts of this clonotype. The chain is built from TRBV7-2 and TRBJ1-1; no clear D. CDR3 length: 13 amino acids. In germline, CDR1 is SGHTA, CDR2 FQGNSA. Trimming shortened V by 2 bases and J by 1 base, and 5 bases separated the two germline ends. The CDR3 is CASSLNRNTEAFF. The CDR3, as DNA: TGTGCCAGCAGCTTAAACAGGAACACTGAAGCTTTCTTT.

This clonotype ranks as medium-sized. J is TRBJ1-2 and V is TRBV28, with TRBD1 matching 10 bases. CDR3 length: 16 amino acids. Trimming cost V 5 bases and J 4 bases; bases outside gene matches: 10. Germline values: CDR1 MDHEN, CDR2 SYDVKM. The CDR3 loop reads CASSPSGTGEGYGYTF. DNA of the CDR3: TGTGCCAGCAGTCCCTCCGGGACAGGGGAGGGCTATGGCTACACCTTC.

This clonotype was counted only a few times. V usage is TRBV5-6 and J usage is TRBJ1-1; 10 nucleotides align to TRBD1. The CDR3 loop spans 13 amino acids. Germline values: CDR1 SGHDT, CDR2 YYEEEE. J gave up 7 bases and V 3 bases, and 3 bases lay outside the gene matches. This CDR3 reads CASSSTGGVEAFF. CDR3 in DNA: TGTGCCAGCAGCTCGACAGGGGGCGTTGAAGCTTTCTTT.

This clonotype occurred a few times. The chain couples TRBV24-1 to TRBJ2-1; 12 nucleotides line up with TRBD2. Germline V CDR1 and CDR2: KGHDR, SFDVKD. CDR3 size: 17 residues. The J segment lost 8 bases and the V segment lost 5 bases, leaving 12 bases of the junction unmatched. CDR3 region: CATSAGRTSGMRYEQFF. DNA of the CDR3: TGTGCCACCAGTGCCGGGCGGACTAGCGGGATGCGGTATGAGCAGTTCTTC.

In its sample, this clonotype was seen many times. The V call is TRBV3-1, the J call TRBJ1-3, with 10 bases that match TRBD1. There are 16 residues in the CDR3. Germline values: CDR1 LGHDT, CDR2 YNNKEL (reference sequence). V lost 3 bases, J lost 2 bases, and 4 bases stayed unmatched. Written as DNA, the CDR3 is TGTGCCAGCAGCCAGACAGGGGGCCCTACTGGAAACACCATATATTTT. Residues: CASSQTGGPTGNTIYF.

The CDR3 DNA reads as TGTGCCAGCAGCCCCGCACCCAAAGAGGGGAATGAAGCTTTCTTT. This gives the protein CASSPAPKEGNEAFF. The chain has TRBV11-2 and TRBJ1-1; D may be TRBD1 (5 bases). Deletions cut 5 bases from V and 7 bases from J, with 20 bases between. CDR1 and CDR2 from the germline V gene are SGHAT and FQNNGV. The CDR3 loop spans 15 amino acids. The full variable domain, in which reference TRBV11-2 and TRBJ1-1 provide the parts outside the CDR3, is EAGVAQSPRYKIIEKRQSVAFWCNPISGHATLYWYQQILGQGPKLLIQFQNNGVVDDSQLPKDRFSAERLKGVDSTLKIQPAKLEDSAVYLCASSPAPKEGNEAFFGQGTRLTVV.

This clonotype was seen a handful of times. The chain couples TRBV20-1 to TRBJ2-5; tentatively, D is TRBD2 (5 bases). The CDR3 loop spans 12 amino acids. Trimming cost V 2 bases and J 4 bases, with 8 bases left between them. Germline CDR1 and CDR2: DFQATT and SNEGSKA (reference sequence). As DNA, the CDR3 is TGCAGTGCTAGATCCGGGGTAGAGACCCAGTACTTC. Translation gives CSARSGVETQYF.

In this sample, this clonotype turned up many times. This rearrangement joins TRBV7-2 to TRBJ2-3, with a possible D match to TRBD2 (6 bases). The CDR3 length is 15 residues. Germline CDR1 SGHTA, CDR2 FQGNSA. Between the trimmed V and J ends, which lost 0 bases and 0 bases, there was a span of 7 bases. The chain's CDR3 is CASSLAGGSTDTQYF. As DNA, the CDR3 is TGTGCCAGCAGCTTAGCGGGAGGTAGCACAGATACGCAGTATTTT.

The DNA of the CDR3 is TGCGCCAGCAGCCAAGATGGGACAGGGACACGTCGCGGGAGGTACAATGAGCAGTTCTTC. As protein: CASSQDGTGTRRGRYNEQFF. V gene TRBV4-3 combines with J gene TRBJ2-1; maybe TRBD1 (9 bases). The V gene lost 0 bases and the J gene lost 4 bases, with 25 bases spanning the gap. This CDR3 comprises 20 residues. Germline assignment: CDR1 LGHNA and CDR2 YSLEER.

The chain links TRBV11-2 to TRBJ2-5; D possibly corresponds to TRBD1 (5 bases). Trimming left V 5 bases short and J 7 bases short, with 14 bases between. Germline CDR1 and CDR2: SGHAT and FQNNGV. The CDR3 covers 13 residues. CDR3 sequence reads: CASSRSTDATQYF. In DNA form, the CDR3 reads TGTGCCAGCAGCCGCTCGACAGACGCGACCCAGTACTTC.